This T cell receptor (beta chain) was sequenced for a study of T and B cells in COVID-19 patients. Blood genomic DNA input for TRB amplification was 250-500 ng. Germline CDR1 is SGHNT and CDR2 is YYREEE (reference sequence). The V end was cut by 2 bases, the J end by 3 bases, with 9 bases between. CDR3 length equals 13 residues. The table lists this clonotype with a few counts. TRB rearrangements were amplified by multiplex PCR with BIOMED2 TRB-A/B primers. A single record per CDR3 protein comes from TCRdb applying MiXCR to the multiplex PCR reads. The sample has 20,000 to 30,000 distinct CDR3 sequences, 32% seen once; the top ten hold 1.7%.

Sequencing input: blood. The V and J genes are TRBV5-4 and TRBJ2-7, with D possibly being TRBD1 or TRBD2 (6 bases each). This TCR came from a human donor who had recovered from COVID-19. CDR3 sequence reads: CASSFGGGYEQYF. The CDR3 coding sequence is TGTGCCAGCAGCTTCGGAGGGGGCTACGAGCAGTACTTC. The whole variable domain, filled in from reference TRBV5-4 and TRBJ2-7, reads ETGVTQSPTHLIKTRGQQVTLRCSSQSGHNTVSWYQQALGQGPQFIFQYYREEENGRGNFPPRFSGLQFPNYSSELNVNALELDDSALYLCASSFGGGYEQYFGPGTRLTVT.